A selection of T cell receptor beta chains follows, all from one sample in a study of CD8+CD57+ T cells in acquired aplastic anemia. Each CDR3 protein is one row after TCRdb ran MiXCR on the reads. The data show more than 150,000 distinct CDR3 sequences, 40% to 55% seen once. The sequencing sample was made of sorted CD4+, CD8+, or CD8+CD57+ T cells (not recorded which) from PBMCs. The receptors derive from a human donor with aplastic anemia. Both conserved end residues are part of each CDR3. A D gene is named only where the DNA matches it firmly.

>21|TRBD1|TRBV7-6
CASSPRPGTGGNTDLNTEAFF
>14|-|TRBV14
CASSRGPLQETQYF
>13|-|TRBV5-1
CASSLWTTYEQYF
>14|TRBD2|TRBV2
CASSWRGEGYEQYF
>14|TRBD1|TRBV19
CASSRTGIGTEAFF
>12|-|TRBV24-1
CATRPGCYEQYF
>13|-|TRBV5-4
CASSFGSIDTQYF
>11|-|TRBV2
CASSDGLDLHF
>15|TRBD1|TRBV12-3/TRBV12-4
CASRIGQGSNQPQHF
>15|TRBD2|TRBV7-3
CASSRSGGGHNEQFF
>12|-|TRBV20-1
CSARVASYEQYF
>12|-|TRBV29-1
CSGGLGGKTQYF
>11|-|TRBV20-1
CSTPAGYEQYF
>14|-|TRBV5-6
CASSRYRDNSPLHF
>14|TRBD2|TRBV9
CASSLAGNTDTQYF
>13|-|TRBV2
CASNTDSNQPQHF
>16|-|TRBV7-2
CASSLAPQSSQETQYF
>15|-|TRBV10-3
CAISGGPGAGAEAFF
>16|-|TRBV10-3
CAISAGRGRQSDGYTF
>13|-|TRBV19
CASSPRQPGGYTF
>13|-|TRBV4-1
CASPSDITGELFF
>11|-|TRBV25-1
CASPIQWGYTF
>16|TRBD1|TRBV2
CASSESWTGGQETQYF